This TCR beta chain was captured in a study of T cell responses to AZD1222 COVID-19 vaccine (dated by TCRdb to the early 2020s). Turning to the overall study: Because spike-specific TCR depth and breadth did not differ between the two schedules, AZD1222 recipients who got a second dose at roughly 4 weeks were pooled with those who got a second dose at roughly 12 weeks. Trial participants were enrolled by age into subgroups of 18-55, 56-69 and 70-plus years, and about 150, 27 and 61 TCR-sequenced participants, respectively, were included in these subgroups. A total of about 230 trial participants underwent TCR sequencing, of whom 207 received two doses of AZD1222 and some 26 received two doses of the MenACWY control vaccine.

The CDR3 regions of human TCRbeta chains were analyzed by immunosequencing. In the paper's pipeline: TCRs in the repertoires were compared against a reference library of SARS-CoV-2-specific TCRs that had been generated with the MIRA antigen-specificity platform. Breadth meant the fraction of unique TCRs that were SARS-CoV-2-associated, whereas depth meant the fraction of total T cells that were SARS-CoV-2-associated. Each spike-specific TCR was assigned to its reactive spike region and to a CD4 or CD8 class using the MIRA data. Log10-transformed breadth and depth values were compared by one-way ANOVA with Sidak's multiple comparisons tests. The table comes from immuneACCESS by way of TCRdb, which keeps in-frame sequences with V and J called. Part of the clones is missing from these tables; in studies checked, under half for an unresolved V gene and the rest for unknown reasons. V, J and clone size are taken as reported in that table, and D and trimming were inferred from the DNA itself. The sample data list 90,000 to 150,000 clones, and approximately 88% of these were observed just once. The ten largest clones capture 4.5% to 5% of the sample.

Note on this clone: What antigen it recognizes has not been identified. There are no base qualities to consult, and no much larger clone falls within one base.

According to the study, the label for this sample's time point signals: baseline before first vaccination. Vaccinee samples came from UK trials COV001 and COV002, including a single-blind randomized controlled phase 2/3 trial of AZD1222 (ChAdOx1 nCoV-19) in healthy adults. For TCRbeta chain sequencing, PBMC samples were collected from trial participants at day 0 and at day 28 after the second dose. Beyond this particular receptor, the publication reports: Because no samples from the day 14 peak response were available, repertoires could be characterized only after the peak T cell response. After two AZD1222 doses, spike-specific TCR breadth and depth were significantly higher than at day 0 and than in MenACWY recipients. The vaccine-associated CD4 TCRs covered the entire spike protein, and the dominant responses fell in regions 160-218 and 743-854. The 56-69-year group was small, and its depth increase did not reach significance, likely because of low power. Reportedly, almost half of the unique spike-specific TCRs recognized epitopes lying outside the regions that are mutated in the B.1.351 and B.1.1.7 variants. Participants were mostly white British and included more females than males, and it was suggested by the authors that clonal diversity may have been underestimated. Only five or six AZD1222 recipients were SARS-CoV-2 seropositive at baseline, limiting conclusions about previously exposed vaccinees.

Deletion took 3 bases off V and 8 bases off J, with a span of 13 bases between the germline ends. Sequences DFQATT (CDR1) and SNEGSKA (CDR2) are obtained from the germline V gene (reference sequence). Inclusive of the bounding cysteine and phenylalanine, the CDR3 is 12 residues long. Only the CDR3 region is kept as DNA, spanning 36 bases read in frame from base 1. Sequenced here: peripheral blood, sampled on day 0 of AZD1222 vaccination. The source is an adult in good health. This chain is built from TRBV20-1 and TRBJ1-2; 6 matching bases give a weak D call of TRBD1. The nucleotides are TGCAGTGCTAGTCTGGGGGCGAGGGGCTACACCTTC. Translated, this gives CSASLGARGYTF.